This T cell receptor (beta chain) comes out of a study of CD8 T cells in ankylosing spondylitis. Whole-study findings and limits: It was reported that disease-linked clones were significantly enriched in matched ankylosing spondylitis synovial fluid. Some of these motif variants have turned up before, in reports on reactive arthritis synovial fluid and blood. Seemingly characteristic of ankylosing spondylitis blood was a TCR beta motif consisting of several highly homologous variants. A CD8+ phenotype characterized the disease-linked clones, which were relatively rare in peripheral blood.

The J segment lost 4 bases and the V segment lost 2 bases, leaving 1 base of the junction unmatched. Germline loops: CDR1 SGHTA, CDR2 FQGNSA. The CDR3 sequence is 15 residues long. In making TCR beta libraries, quantitative 5'-RACE with molecular barcodes was used. One entry per CDR3 protein results from TCRdb running MiXCR on the 5' RACE reads. Here the sample spans hundreds of thousands of distinct CDR3 sequences, approximately 11% being singletons. This clonotype was recorded many times. Antigen specificity is unknown. The sequenced sample was blood, either unsorted or a sorted T cell fraction (not recorded which). The receptor was isolated from a male donor with ankylosing spondylitis. The chain combines TRBV7-2 with TRBJ1-5, with TRBD1 matching over 11 bases. The CDR3, as DNA: TGTGCCAGCAGCTTAAGGGACAGGGGGAATCAGCCCCAGCATTTT. Translating it yields CASSLRDRGNQPQHF.